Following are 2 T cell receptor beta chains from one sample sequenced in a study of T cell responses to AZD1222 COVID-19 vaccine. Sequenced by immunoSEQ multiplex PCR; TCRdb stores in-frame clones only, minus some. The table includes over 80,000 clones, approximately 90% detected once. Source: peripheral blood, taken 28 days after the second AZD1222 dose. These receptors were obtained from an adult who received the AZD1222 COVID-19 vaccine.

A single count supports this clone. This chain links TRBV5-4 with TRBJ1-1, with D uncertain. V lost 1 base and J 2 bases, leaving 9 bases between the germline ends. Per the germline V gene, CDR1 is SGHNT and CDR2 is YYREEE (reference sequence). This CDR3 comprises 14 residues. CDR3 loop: CASSLRAPNTEAFF. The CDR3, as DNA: TGTGCCAGCAGCTTGCGAGCACCAAACACTGAAGCTTTCTTT.

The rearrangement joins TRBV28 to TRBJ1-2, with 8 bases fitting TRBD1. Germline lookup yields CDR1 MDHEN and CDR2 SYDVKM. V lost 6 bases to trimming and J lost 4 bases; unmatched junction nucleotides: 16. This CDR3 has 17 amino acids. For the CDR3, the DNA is TGTGCCAGCAGCTCCCCGCGGCCGACAGGGGCCCTCTATGGCTACACCTTC. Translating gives CASSSPRPTGALYGYTF.